This TCR beta chain was retrieved from a study of blood T cell repertoires in COVID-19. Across the whole study: T cells, B-cell-depleted T cells, or PBMCs supplied cDNA or gDNA.

This CDR3 comprises 15 residues. CDR1 MNHEY and CDR2 SVGAGI come from the germline V gene. The V end lost 9 bases, the J end lost 1 base, and 16 bases lay between the germline ends. Original handling: It was from reference gene primer amplification that nucleated cell counts were estimated. Measured with immunoSEQ multiplex PCR; TCRdb has only the in-frame clones, and not every one. The V and J calls and clone size were taken over from that table, and D and trimming were inferred from the DNA. The sample yields 250,000 to 350,000 clones, around 89% seen once. This chain links TRBV6-5 with TRBJ1-5; TRBD1 might be the D (5 bases). The receptor was isolated from a woman in her 30s who had recovered from COVID-19. The specimen sequenced was peripheral blood. The CDR3 loop is CARRISQGSNQPQHF. CDR3 nucleotide sequence: TGTGCCAGAAGGATCTCGCAGGGAAGCAATCAGCCCCAGCATTTT.